Presented here are 19 T cell receptor beta chains from one specimen sequenced in a study of PD-L1 blockade in urothelial cancer. Profiled with immunoSEQ multiplex PCR; TCRdb holds only in-frame clones, not every one. In the table there are roughly 74,000 clones, roughly nine tenths of which are singletons. The specimen was PBMCs, collected around atezolizumab (anti-PD-L1) treatment. These TCRs come from an older woman with urothelial cancer.

This clone was counted a few times. V and J are TRBV2 and TRBJ1-2; D ambiguous. V was cut by 7 bases and J by 4 bases, with 7 bases left in between. CDR3 length: 11 residues. The germline V gene encodes CDR1 SNHLY and CDR2 FYNNEI. The CDR3 is CASTQLYGYTF. CDR3 nucleotides: TGTGCCAGCACCCAACTCTATGGCTACACCTTC.

This clone showed up just a few times. CDR3 protein: CASSNRGYTEAFF. The DNA for the CDR3 is TGTGCCAGCAGCAACAGGGGATACACTGAAGCTTTCTTT. The chain carries TRBV6-5 and TRBJ1-1, with 7 bases identical to TRBD1. Germline V gene data show CDR1 as MNHEY and CDR2 as SVGAGI. The CDR3 has 13 residues. Trimming cost V 6 bases and J 3 bases; bases outside gene matches: 4.

The gene calls are TRBV10-3 and TRBJ2-7; 9 nucleotides align to TRBD1. Germline V lookup: CDR1 ENHRY, CDR2 SYGVKD. The CDR3 totals 15 residues. V lost 2 bases and J lost 6; bases outside the gene matches: 8. The CDR3 loop reads CAISEITGGSGEQYF. Here the CDR3 DNA reads TGTGCCATCAGTGAGATTACAGGGGGCTCTGGCGAGCAGTACTTC.

The J gene is TRBJ2-5, the V gene TRBV2; D may be TRBD2 (6 bases). Germline-derived CDR1 and CDR2 are SNHLY and FYNNEI. The CDR3 loop spans 15 amino acids. The V and J ends lost 6 bases and 1 base respectively, with 15 bases between them. CDR3 protein: CASRGASVLQETQYF. The DNA for the CDR3 is TGTGCCAGCAGAGGGGCTAGCGTCCTCCAAGAGACCCAGTACTTC.

The chain carries TRBV6-6 and TRBJ1-1, with a tentative D call TRBD1 (6 bases). This CDR3 is 14 amino acids long. The V end was cut by 5 bases, the J end by 2 bases, with 12 bases between. Looked up from germline, CDR1 is MNHNY and CDR2 is SVGAGI (reference sequence). The CDR3 protein is CASSLTGTNTEAFF. CDR3 DNA: TGTGCCAGCAGTCTGACAGGTACAAACACTGAAGCTTTCTTT.

This chain links TRBV5-1 with TRBJ2-3; no firm D call. V lost 0 bases to trimming and J lost 0 bases, with 11 bases between them. Germline CDR1 and CDR2: SGHRS and YFSETQ. The length of the CDR3 is 16 residues. DNA of the CDR3: TGCGCCAGCAGCTTGGCAGGCGAAGCTAGCACAGATACGCAGTATTTT. Protein sequence: CASSLAGEASTDTQYF. The variable domain in full, completed from reference TRBV5-1 and TRBJ2-3, reads KAGVTQTPRYLIKTRGQQVTLSCSPISGHRSVSWYQQTPGQGLQFLFEYFSETQRNKGNFPGRFSGRQFSNSRSEMNVSTLELGDSALYLCASSLAGEASTDTQYFGPGTRLTVL.

J is TRBJ2-3 and V is TRBV11-3; 7 positions match TRBD1. The CDR3 covers 17 residues. V trimming: 5 bases; J trimming: 1 base; junction bases outside the gene matches: 12. CDR1 is SGHNT and CDR2 is YENEEA in the germline V gene. CDR3 coding DNA: TGTGCCAGCAGCCGAGCCGGTCAGGGGACAGGCACAGATACGCAGTATTTT. It is translated as CASSRAGQGTGTDTQYF.

The chain has TRBV10-3 and TRBJ1-2; 7 nucleotides agree with TRBD1. Per the germline V gene, CDR1 is ENHRY and CDR2 is SYGVKD. Germline trimming cut 4 bases from V and 4 bases from J; bases unmatched to any gene: 15. CDR3 length: 17 residues. This chain's CDR3 is CAISADSGTANVYGYTF. CDR3 coding DNA: TGTGCCATCAGTGCCGATTCCGGGACAGCGAACGTCTATGGCTACACCTTC.

The sample holds one count of this clone. The chain carries TRBV4-1 and TRBJ2-3; possibly TRBD1 for D (6 bases). The V gene's germline CDR1 is MGHRA and CDR2 YSYEKL. V lost 4 bases and J lost 3, with 14 bases in between. The CDR3 covers 15 residues. The CDR3 nucleotides read TGCGCCAGCAGCCCCAGGGAGAGGGGGACAGATACGCAGTATTTT. It specifies CASSPRERGTDTQYF.

This chain connects TRBV7-2 to TRBJ1-5; D uncertain. CDR1 is SGHTA, CDR2 FQGNSA, per germline. The CDR3 runs to 13 residues. V was trimmed by 3 bases and J by 8 bases, leaving 11 bases between them. CDR3 loop: CASSFSPVEPQHF. Here the CDR3 DNA reads TGTGCCAGCAGCTTTTCCCCGGTGGAGCCCCAGCATTTT. The variable domain in full, with the rest retrieved from reference TRBV7-2 and TRBJ1-5, is GAGVSQSPSNKVTEKGKDVELRCDPISGHTALYWYRQSLGQGLEFLIYFQGNSAPDKSGLPSDRFSAERTGGSVSTLTIQRTQQEDSAVYLCASSFSPVEPQHFGDGTRLSIL.

V gene TRBV7-2 combines with J gene TRBJ2-7, with 8 bases that match TRBD1. CDR3 length: 14 residues. With V trimmed by 5 bases and J by 0 bases, 3 bases remained unmatched. The germline V gene encodes CDR1 SGHTA and CDR2 FQGNSA. CDR3 coding DNA: TGTGCCAGCAGCATTACAGGGGGCTCCTACGAGCAGTACTTC. Translating gives CASSITGGSYEQYF.

This clone appeared once. The V call is TRBV5-6, the J call TRBJ2-3; TRBD1 matches 7 bases. With V trimmed by 4 bases and J by 2 bases, 10 bases remained unmatched. CDR1 is SGHDT, CDR2 YYEEEE, per germline. The CDR3 covers 16 residues. CDR3 in DNA: TGTGCCAGCAGCAACTTCGGACAGGAAAACACAGATACGCAGTATTTT. As protein: CASSNFGQENTDTQYF.

The chain recombines TRBV7-3 with TRBJ2-1; possibly TRBD1 for D (8 bases). Per germline, CDR1 SGHTA and CDR2 FQGTGA. The CDR3 extends over 13 amino acids. V gave up 8 bases and J gave up 7 bases, with 15 bases separating them. CDR3 region: CASGIQGGNEQFF. The CDR3 nucleotides read TGTGCCAGCGGTATACAGGGGGGGAATGAGCAGTTCTTC.

Only one count was recorded for this clone. This chain uses TRBV11-2 with TRBJ2-3; D is undetermined. This CDR3 is built from 15 residues. Germline lookup yields CDR1 SGHAT and CDR2 FQNNGV. V was cut by 3 bases and J by 2 bases, with 12 bases left in between. The CDR3 reads CASSFFGGLTDTQYF. In nucleotides, the CDR3 is TGTGCCAGCAGCTTTTTCGGTGGGCTCACAGATACGCAGTATTTT.

This chain connects TRBV4-1 to TRBJ2-1; 9 nucleotides match TRBD1. V lost 1 base, J lost 3 bases, and 13 bases stayed unmatched. Germline V gene data show CDR1 as MGHRA and CDR2 as YSYEKL. The CDR3 extends over 19 amino acids. The CDR3 coding sequence is TGCGCCAGCAGCCAAGTGGGACAGGGTCAATTAGGCGGCTACAATGAGCAGTTCTTC. It specifies CASSQVGQGQLGGYNEQFF.

The chain recombines TRBV19 with TRBJ2-5; TRBD1 might be the D (5 bases). The CDR3 is made up of 19 amino acids. Germline values: CDR1 LNHDA, CDR2 SQIVND (reference sequence). Deletions cut 3 bases from V and 0 bases from J, with 23 bases between. CDR3 amino acids: CASSMLAGPLKGYQETQYF. DNA for the CDR3: TGTGCCAGTAGTATGCTCGCCGGGCCCCTAAAGGGGTACCAAGAGACCCAGTACTTC.

This clone was seen once. The V gene is TRBV5-1, the J gene TRBJ2-7; D perhaps matches TRBD2 (6 bases). This CDR3 is 16 amino acids long. V lost 4 bases and J 3 bases, leaving 20 bases between the germline ends. Germline CDR1 SGHRS, CDR2 YFSETQ. The CDR3: CASSTGFRDFYYEQYF. The CDR3 nucleotides read TGCGCCAGCAGCACGGGCTTCCGGGACTTTTACTACGAGCAGTACTTC. Combining the CDR3 with reference TRBV5-1 and TRBJ2-7 gives the whole variable domain KAGVTQTPRYLIKTRGQQVTLSCSPISGHRSVSWYQQTPGQGLQFLFEYFSETQRNKGNFPGRFSGRQFSNSRSEMNVSTLELGDSALYLCASSTGFRDFYYEQYFGPGTRLTVT.

V and J are TRBV2 and TRBJ2-5, with 16 bases aligning to TRBD2. In germline, CDR1 is SNHLY, CDR2 FYNNEI. This CDR3 has 16 amino acids. With V trimmed by 6 bases and J by 5 bases, 6 bases remained unmatched. The CDR3 protein is CASRDPGLAGGETQYF. The CDR3 coding sequence is TGTGCCAGCAGGGATCCGGGACTAGCGGGGGGGGAGACCCAGTACTTC.

V gene TRBV18 combines with J gene TRBJ1-2; D unresolved. Per the germline V gene, CDR1 is KGHSH and CDR2 is LQKENI. The V end lost 3 bases, the J end lost 2 bases, and 10 bases lay between the germline ends. The CDR3 consists of 14 residues. CDR3: CASSPSQVNYGYTF. As DNA, the CDR3 is TGTGCCAGCTCACCTTCTCAGGTGAACTATGGCTACACCTTC.